Listed below are T cell receptor beta chains from one sample, sequenced in a study of Graves' ophthalmopathy and Graves' hyperthyroidism. TCRdb called the multiplex PCR reads again in MiXCR, with one record for every CDR3 protein. The sample lists hundreds of thousands of distinct CDR3 sequences, about two fifths occurring once. The sample taken for sequencing was peripheral blood. The origin of the receptors is an adult man with Graves' ophthalmopathy. CDR3s include the opening cysteine and the closing phenylalanine or tryptophan. Each record gives: J gene, V gene, D gene, clone size, CDR3 DNA, CDR3 protein. D genes are given only for firm matches. Only part of the rows carry a size: once, few, many, or a class if the clone is expanded.

TRBJ2-7,TRBV2,TRBD2,once,TGTGCCAGCAGTGAAGCGCTAGCGGGGGCTGACGAGCAGTACTTC,CASSEALAGADEQYF
TRBJ1-2,TRBV10-3,TRBD1,-,TGTGCCATCAGTGAGTCCTTAGCGCAACAGGGGGCGGATAACTATGGCTACACCTTC,CAISESLAQQGADNYGYTF
TRBJ2-7,TRBV6-1,TRBD2,many,TGTGCCAGCAGCCAGACTAGCGGTTCCTACGAGCAGTACTTC,CASSQTSGSYEQYF
TRBJ2-5,TRBV4-1,-,many,TGCGCCAGCAGCCGTTCAGTGGGGCAGGCAGAGACCCAGTACTTC,CASSRSVGQAETQYF
TRBJ2-7,TRBV5-1,TRBD1,few,TGCGCCAGCAGCTGGACCGGGACAGGGAATAACGAGCAGTACTTC,CASSWTGTGNNEQYF
TRBJ1-5,TRBV7-9,-,-,TGTGCCAGCAGCCCCGCTGGAAGGGGGGAGACCCAGCATTTT,CASSPAGRGETQHF
TRBJ2-5,TRBV3-1,-,-,TGTGCCAGCAGCCAAGAATACAGGAAACAAGAGACCCAGTACTTC,CASSQEYRKQETQYF
TRBJ2-1,TRBV29-1,TRBD2,-,TGCAGCGTGGGAGGGACCGGCGGGAGGCACTACAATGAGCAGTTCTTC,CSVGGTGGRHYNEQFF
TRBJ1-6,TRBV7-3,-,many,TGTGCCAGCAGCTATGGGAGATATAATTCACCCCTCCACTTT,CASSYGRYNSPLHF
TRBJ2-7,TRBV4-1,-,-,TGTGCCAGCAGCAAAGTTCACAGGGCCGCCGAGCAGTACTTC,CASSKVHRAAEQYF
TRBJ1-4,TRBV5-4,-,few,TGTGCCAGCAGCCAAGAGGGGTCGTATGAAAAACTGTTTTTT,CASSQEGSYEKLFF
TRBJ1-4,TRBV19,-,-,TGTGCCAGTAGTCGGGACGACAAATCTAATGAAAAACTGTTTTTT,CASSRDDKSNEKLFF
TRBJ1-5,TRBV7-8,TRBD1,-,TGTGCCAGCAGCCGCGGACAGGGGGAGGATCAGCCCCAGCATTTT,CASSRGQGEDQPQHF
TRBJ1-2,TRBV19,-,-,TGTGCCAGTAGTGAAGGGATGCTATACGGCTACACCTTC,CASSEGMLYGYTF
TRBJ2-5,TRBV9,TRBD2,-,TGTGCCAGCAGCGACGGACTCGGGGGGGGAGAGACCCAGTACTTC,CASSDGLGGGETQYF
TRBJ2-7,TRBV2,-,-,TGTGCCAGCAGTGGGTATGGGGAGACTGAGCAGTACTTC,CASSGYGETEQYF
TRBJ2-5,TRBV15,-,-,TGTGCCACCAGCAGCACCGGGAGTCAAGAGACCCAGTACTTC,CATSSTGSQETQYF
TRBJ1-4,TRBV29-1,TRBD1,many,TGCAGCGCCTGTCAGGGGGCCACTAATGAAAAACTGTTTTTT,CSACQGATNEKLFF
TRBJ1-3,TRBV10-3,-,-,TGTGCCATCAGTGAACGGGAGGGATCAGGAAACACCATATATTTT,CAISEREGSGNTIYF
TRBJ2-7,TRBV29-1,TRBD1,-,TGCAGCGCAAAATCGGGGATTGGACAGGGATACGAGCAGTACTTC,CSAKSGIGQGYEQYF
TRBJ1-4,TRBV10-3,-,-,TGTGCCATCAGCCTACAGGGTAGTAATGAAAAACTGTTTTTT,CAISLQGSNEKLFF
TRBJ2-7,TRBV20-1,TRBD2,many,TGCAGTGCTGAAAGGACGGGGGGGACCTACGAGCAGTACTTC,CSAERTGGTYEQYF
TRBJ1-2,TRBV10-2,-,many,TGCGCCAGCAGTGAGCTTCCGGGGACAAAAGCTAACTATGGCTACACCTTC,CASSELPGTKANYGYTF
TRBJ1-1,TRBV12-5,TRBD1,-,TGTGCTAGTGGTTTGGTGGGGAAAGGGACAGGGATGAGGGATACTGAAGCTTTCTTT,CASGLVGKGTGMRDTEAFF
TRBJ1-2,TRBV6-6,-,-,TGTGCCAGCAATGAGAGGGATAACTATGGCTACACCTTC,CASNERDNYGYTF
TRBJ1-1,TRBV19,TRBD1,-,TGTGCCAGTACCCCAGAGGACAGGGCAACGTCGACTGAAGCTTTCTTT,CASTPEDRATSTEAFF
TRBJ1-1,TRBV7-2,-,many,TGTGCCAGCAGCTTGGCAGGGGAGGACACTGAAGCTTTCTTT,CASSLAGEDTEAFF
TRBJ1-2,TRBV11-2,TRBD1,-,TGTGCCAGCAGTATGGGACAGGGGGCGAGCGGTGGCTACACCTTC,CASSMGQGASGGYTF
TRBJ1-6,TRBV9,TRBD1,many,TGTGCCAGCAGCGTCGGGGACAGGGCCCCTAAACCCCTCCACTTT,CASSVGDRAPKPLHF
TRBJ2-2,TRBV5-1,TRBD1,few,TGCGCCAGCAGCTGGGGACAGACACTGACCGGGGAGCTGTTTTTT,CASSWGQTLTGELFF
TRBJ1-1,TRBV25-1,-,-,TGTGCCAGCAGTGCCCGGGGAGGGTTCACTGAAGCTTTCTTT,CASSARGGFTEAFF
TRBJ1-4,TRBV25-1,TRBD1,-,TGTGCCAGCAGTCCGACGCCGGGTCGGGACAGGAGTGAAAAACTGTTTTTT,CASSPTPGRDRSEKLFF
TRBJ1-3,TRBV7-9,-,many,TGTGCCAGCAGCTTAGCGATCAGTTTCGGCCCTGGAAACACCATATATTTT,CASSLAISFGPGNTIYF
TRBJ2-6,TRBV19,-,many,TGTGCCAGTAGTTCACACTCGGGCTCTGGGGCCAACGTCCTGACTTTC,CASSSHSGSGANVLTF
TRBJ1-4,TRBV4-1,TRBD1,many,TGCGCCAGTGGGACAGCAACTAATGAAAAACTGTTTTTT,CASGTATNEKLFF
TRBJ2-5,TRBV4-3,TRBD2,many,TGCGCCAGCAGCCTGGGGACTAGCGGGGTTGAGACCCAGTACTTC,CASSLGTSGVETQYF
TRBJ2-2,TRBV5-4,TRBD1,-,TGTGCCAGCAGCTTGGCTCGACAGGGAGACGGGGAGCTGTTTTTT,CASSLARQGDGELFF
TRBJ1-6,TRBV12-5,-,-,TGTGCTAGTGCCCTTTCGGCGGGCTATAATTCACCCCTCCACTTT,CASALSAGYNSPLHF
TRBJ2-7,TRBV5-5,TRBD2,-,TGTGCCAGCAGCTATGGACTAGCGGTTGACTACGAGCAGTACTTC,CASSYGLAVDYEQYF
TRBJ1-1,TRBV5-1,TRBD1,few,TGCGCCAGCAGCTCGTACCCACAGGGGGGGATCATGAACACTGAAGCTTTCTTT,CASSSYPQGGIMNTEAFF
TRBJ2-5,TRBV9,TRBD2,many,TGTGCCAGCAGCTCTAGCGGGACCTTCCAAGAGACCCAGTACTTC,CASSSSGTFQETQYF
TRBJ1-2,TRBV6-1,-,-,TGTGCCAGCAGTGAAGCTAAGGTGGGGGGCTATGGCTACACCTTC,CASSEAKVGGYGYTF
TRBJ1-6,TRBV12-3/TRBV12-4,-,-,TGTGCCAGCAGTTTAGGACAAATGAATTCACCCCTCCACTTT,CASSLGQMNSPLHF
TRBJ2-7,TRBV12-5,-,-,TGTGCTAGTGGTTTGGACTCCTACGAGCAGTACTTC,CASGLDSYEQYF
TRBJ1-5,TRBV9,TRBD1,few,TGTGCCAGCAGCGAGGGGGGACAGGGGTTTCAACAGCCCCAGCATTTT,CASSEGGQGFQQPQHF
TRBJ2-7,TRBV4-1,TRBD1,-,TGCGCCGGCAGCCAACGGGACAGCTACTACGAGCAGTACTTC,CAGSQRDSYYEQYF
TRBJ2-2,TRBV15,TRBD1,many,TGTGCCACCAACGGCAGGGGGATCGGGGAGCTGTTTTTT,CATNGRGIGELFF
TRBJ2-7,TRBV10-3,-,many,TGTGCCAGCGCCCTCTCCTACGAGCAGTACTTC,CASALSYEQYF
TRBJ2-7,TRBV7-3,TRBD2,many,TGTGCCAGCAGCTCAAGCGGGGGATCGGACGAGCAGTACTTC,CASSSSGGSDEQYF
TRBJ2-5,TRBV7-2,TRBD2,-,TGTGCCAGCAGCCAAGTGGGACTAGGAGAGACCCAGTACTTC,CASSQVGLGETQYF
TRBJ2-6,TRBV7-8,-,-,TGTGCCAGCAGCTCCGCCTTCTACCCCCTCCCTGGGGCCAACGTCCTGACTTTC,CASSSAFYPLPGANVLTF